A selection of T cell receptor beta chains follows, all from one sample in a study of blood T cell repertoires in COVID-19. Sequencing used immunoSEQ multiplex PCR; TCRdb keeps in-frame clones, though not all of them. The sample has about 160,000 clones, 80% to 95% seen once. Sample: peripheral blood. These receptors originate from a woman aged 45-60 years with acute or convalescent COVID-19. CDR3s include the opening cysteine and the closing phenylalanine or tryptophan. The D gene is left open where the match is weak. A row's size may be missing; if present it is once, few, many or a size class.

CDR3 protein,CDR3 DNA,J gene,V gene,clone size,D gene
CAWSVPHEGRGGYTF,TGTGCCTGGAGTGTACCCCATGAGGGGCGGGGAGGCTACACCTTC,TRBJ1-2,TRBV30,few,-
CAIRGLAGDRAHEQYF,TGTGCCATCAGAGGACTAGCGGGAGATCGGGCCCACGAGCAGTACTTC,TRBJ2-7,TRBV10-3,-,TRBD2
CASSLTGRNTEAFF,TGTGCCAGCAGCTTAACAGGGAGGAACACTGAAGCTTTCTTT,TRBJ1-1,TRBV7-9,-,-
CASSPGRGETEAFF,TGCGCCAGCAGCCCGGGCAGGGGAGAAACTGAAGCTTTCTTT,TRBJ1-1,TRBV4-3,-,-
CASSVQTDTGELFF,TGTGCCAGCAGCGTACAGACTGACACCGGGGAGCTGTTTTTT,TRBJ2-2,TRBV9,-,-
CASSLTTNTEAFF,TGTGCCAGCAGCCTTACAACGAACACTGAAGCTTTCTTT,TRBJ1-1,TRBV3-1/TRBV3-2,-,-
CASSTQIGQERRETQYF,TGTGCCAGCAGTACTCAAATTGGACAGGAACGTCGAGAGACCCAGTACTTC,TRBJ2-5,TRBV28,-,TRBD1
CASSLPGRGGYTF,TGTGCCAGCAGTTTACCCGGCCGGGGAGGCTACACCTTC,TRBJ1-2,TRBV12-3/TRBV12-4,-,-
CASSSAGSGAIQETQYF,TGTGCCAGCAGCTCCGCGGGTAGCGGGGCCATCCAAGAGACCCAGTACTTC,TRBJ2-5,TRBV7-6,-,TRBD2
CASSDSGTGITEAFF,TGTGCCAGCAGCGATTCCGGGACAGGGATCACTGAAGCTTTCTTT,TRBJ1-1,TRBV7-9,-,TRBD1
CSASSPGKGLRSF,TGCAGTGCTAGTAGTCCCGGGAAGGGTTTGCGATCCTTC,TRBJ2-7,TRBV20-1,-,-
CASSQTSGGVNEQFF,TGTGCCAGCAGCCAAACTAGCGGGGGGGTCAATGAGCAGTTCTTC,TRBJ2-1,TRBV3-1/TRBV3-2,-,TRBD2
CASSRDRDYGYTF,TGTGCCAGCAGTCGGGACAGGGACTATGGCTACACCTTC,TRBJ1-2,TRBV28,once,TRBD1
CASSLDGTLYNEQFF,TGCGCCAGCAGCTTGGACGGGACTCTGTACAATGAGCAGTTCTTC,TRBJ2-1,TRBV5-1,-,-
CASTGGNEQFF,TGTGCCAGCACAGGGGGCAATGAGCAGTTCTTC,TRBJ2-1,TRBV12-3/TRBV12-4,-,TRBD1
CASRSDRSTDTQYF,TGTGCCAGCAGATCAGACAGAAGCACAGATACGCAGTATTTT,TRBJ2-3,TRBV2,-,-
CASSLEGGVYGYTF,TGCGCCAGCAGCTTAGAGGGAGGGGTCTATGGCTACACCTTC,TRBJ1-2,TRBV5-1,few,-
CASRDRGPNSPLHF,TGTGCCAGCAGGGACAGGGGCCCTAATTCACCCCTCCACTTT,TRBJ1-6,TRBV2,-,TRBD1
CASSVGVRGETQYF,TGTGCCAGCAGCGTGGGAGTCAGGGGCGAGACCCAGTACTTC,TRBJ2-5,TRBV9,-,-
CAISRNWDEQFF,TGTGCCATATCCAGGAATTGGGATGAGCAGTTCTTC,TRBJ2-1,TRBV2,-,-
CASSQTAEEQFF,TGCGCCAGCAGCCAGACAGCAGAAGAGCAGTTCTTC,TRBJ2-1,TRBV4-1,few,-
CASSGTEPYGYTF,TGTGCCAGCAGTGGGACAGAACCTTATGGCTACACCTTC,TRBJ1-2,TRBV28,once,TRBD1
CATLADSRGELTYNEQFF,TGTGCCACCCTTGCCGACTCCAGGGGGGAATTAACCTACAATGAGCAGTTCTTC,TRBJ2-1,TRBV11-2,-,-
CASSLGGHYGYTF,TGTGCCAGCAGTTTAGGGGGGCACTATGGCTACACCTTC,TRBJ1-2,TRBV12-3/TRBV12-4,-,-
CASRPDRGLEGYTF,TGTGCCAGCAGACCAGACAGGGGGCTAGAGGGCTACACCTTC,TRBJ1-2,TRBV7-9,few,TRBD1
CASSMGRTSNTGELFF,TGTGCCAGTAGTATGGGCAGGACTTCGAACACCGGGGAGCTGTTTTTT,TRBJ2-2,TRBV19,-,-
CATSRVSGGYEQYF,TGTGCCACCAGCAGAGTTAGCGGGGGCTACGAGCAGTACTTC,TRBJ2-7,TRBV15,-,TRBD2
CASSPVDRGELFF,TGTGCCAGCAGTCCCGTAGACAGGGGGGAGCTGTTTTTT,TRBJ2-2,TRBV27,-,-
CASSLDKGPYGYTF,TGCGCCAGCAGCTTGGATAAGGGGCCCTATGGCTACACCTTC,TRBJ1-2,TRBV5-1,-,-
CASSADSGGFQPQHF,TGTGCCAGCAGTGCCGACTCAGGGGGCTTTCAGCCCCAGCATTTT,TRBJ1-5,TRBV28,-,TRBD1
CSASRGTGGGTDTQYF,TGCAGTGCTAGTAGAGGAACAGGGGGGGGGACAGATACGCAGTATTTT,TRBJ2-3,TRBV20-1,once,-
CASSLGGGGETQYF,TGTGCCAGCAGCTTAGGGGGCGGGGGAGAGACCCAGTACTTC,TRBJ2-5,TRBV13,once,TRBD2
CATSDPRQGNQPQHF,TGTGCCACCAGTGACCCGAGACAGGGCAATCAGCCCCAGCATTTT,TRBJ1-5,TRBV24-1,-,-
CSVDDSYGYTF,TGCAGCGTAGATGACAGCTATGGCTACACCTTC,TRBJ1-2,TRBV29-1,few,-
CASSEENQGNYGYTF,TGTGCCAGCAGTGAGGAAAACCAGGGGAACTATGGCTACACCTTC,TRBJ1-2,TRBV2,-,-
CSVAGGSGVSTDTQYF,TGCAGCGTGGCGGGCGGTAGCGGGGTTAGCACAGATACGCAGTATTTT,TRBJ2-3,TRBV29-1,-,TRBD2
CASGDQGGWQPQHF,TGTGCTAGTGGTGATCAGGGTGGGTGGCAGCCCCAGCATTTT,TRBJ1-5,TRBV12-5,-,-
CASTLKRTEAFF,TGTGCCAGCACCTTAAAGAGGACTGAAGCTTTCTTT,TRBJ1-1,TRBV21-1,-,-
CASSQDQADTQYF,TGTGCCAGCAGCCAAGATCAGGCAGATACGCAGTATTTT,TRBJ2-3,TRBV4-2,-,-
CASSEALRGVYNSPLHF,TGTGCCAGCAGTGAAGCGCTTCGTGGAGTCTATAATTCACCCCTCCACTTT,TRBJ1-6,TRBV2,once,-
CASSPLGGASIPFF,TGTGCCAGCAGCCCGCTGGGAGGGGCCTCGATTCCGTTTTTT,TRBJ1-4,TRBV14,-,-
CAWSSVPNQPQHF,TGTGCCTGGAGTTCAGTTCCGAATCAGCCCCAGCATTTT,TRBJ1-5,TRBV30,-,-
CASSPGPGRGDTQYF,TGTGCCAGCAGCCCAGGGCCTGGGCGAGGAGATACGCAGTATTTT,TRBJ2-3,TRBV3-1/TRBV3-2,-,-
CASSLEGQYNEQFF,TGTGCCAGCAGCTTAGAGGGACAGTACAATGAGCAGTTCTTC,TRBJ2-1,TRBV11-2,-,TRBD1
CASTEGQKYEQYF,TGTGCCAGCACCGAGGGACAGAAGTACGAGCAGTACTTC,TRBJ2-7,TRBV2,-,TRBD1
CASSYSQSGPSGENEQFF,TGTGCCAGCAGTTACTCACAATCCGGACCCTCCGGGGAAAATGAGCAGTTCTTC,TRBJ2-1,TRBV6-2/TRBV6-3,-,-
CAFSTGVGTNEKLFF,TGTGCCTTCTCAACAGGGGTTGGAACTAATGAAAAACTGTTTTTT,TRBJ1-4,TRBV30,-,TRBD1
CSVARRLVDEQFF,TGCAGCGTTGCAAGGCGTCTAGTGGATGAGCAGTTCTTC,TRBJ2-1,TRBV29-1,-,-
CASTQGVGNSPLHF,TGTGCCAGCACCCAGGGTGTGGGTAATTCACCCCTCCACTTT,TRBJ1-6,TRBV5-6,few,-
CASSPRLSTDTQYF,TGTGCCAGCAGCCCCCGACTAAGCACAGATACGCAGTATTTT,TRBJ2-3,TRBV14,-,-
CASSRDRTSSYNEQFF,TGTGCCAGCAGCAGGGACAGAACTAGCTCCTACAATGAGCAGTTCTTC,TRBJ2-1,TRBV5-6,-,TRBD1
CASSETGTVYNEQFF,TGTGCCAGCAGTGAGACAGGGACAGTCTACAATGAGCAGTTCTTC,TRBJ2-1,TRBV25-1,-,TRBD1
CASSISSGSVNEQFF,TGTGCCAGTAGTATATCTAGCGGTTCCGTCAATGAGCAGTTCTTC,TRBJ2-1,TRBV19,-,TRBD2
CASKIELGRGDTEAFF,TGTGCCAGCAAAATCGAGCTAGGGAGGGGAGACACTGAAGCTTTCTTT,TRBJ1-1,TRBV28,-,-
CASSLTPPEQYF,TGTGCCAGCAGCTTAACCCCCCCGGAGCAGTACTTC,TRBJ2-7,TRBV7-3,-,-
CASSDRGLQPQHF,TGTGCCAGCAGTGACAGGGGGCTTCAGCCCCAGCATTTT,TRBJ1-5,TRBV25-1,-,TRBD1
CASSLAEGWLGTQYF,TGTGCCAGCAGCTTGGCCGAGGGTTGGCTTGGGACCCAGTACTTC,TRBJ2-5,TRBV5-4,-,-
CASSQSGEGGSFF,TGCGCCAGCAGCCAGTCTGGGGAGGGTGGATCTTTCTTT,TRBJ1-1,TRBV4-1,-,-
CASSDSLNTEAFF,TGTGCCAGCTCGGACAGCTTGAACACTGAAGCTTTCTTT,TRBJ1-1,TRBV18,-,-